This passage covers 5 T cell receptor beta chains from one sample sequenced in a study of T-cell reconstitution after alpha-beta-depleted transplantation in children. Unique molecular identifiers were built into the TCRbeta library. Via MiXCR, TCRdb re-called the PCR reads, giving one row per CDR3 protein. The sample includes some 640,000 distinct CDR3 sequences, approximately 17% seen only once; the top ten take under 1.2%. This sample comprised PBMCs from the stem cell graft donor, obtained from the stem cell graft. These receptors were obtained from a human donor who donated a stem cell graft to a child with acute myeloid leukemia.

The chain is built from TRBV20-1 and TRBJ2-1, with TRBD1 identical over 7 bases. Germline assignment: CDR1 DFQATT and CDR2 SNEGSKA (reference sequence). With V trimmed by 3 bases and J by 5 bases, 13 bases remained unmatched. The CDR3 has 16 residues. CDR3 sequence reads: CSARPNRGTLNNEQFF. In DNA form, the CDR3 reads TGCAGTGCTAGGCCCAACAGGGGAACTTTGAACAATGAGCAGTTCTTC.

In this sample, this clonotype turned up many times. The chain is built from TRBV20-1 and TRBJ2-1; no reliable D call. The germline V gene encodes CDR1 DFQATT and CDR2 SNEGSKA (reference sequence). V was cut by 1 base and J by 2 bases, with 9 bases left in between. This CDR3 has 14 amino acids. For the CDR3, the DNA is TGCAGTGCTAGAGGGGATTACCCCTACAATGAGCAGTTCTTC. This gives the protein CSARGDYPYNEQFF.

The genes are TRBV20-1 and TRBJ1-1, with TRBD1 as a possible D gene (5 bases). Germline V gene lookup returns CDR1 DFQATT and CDR2 SNEGSKA (reference sequence). The V gene lost 5 bases and the J gene lost 0 bases, with 10 bases spanning the gap. CDR3 size: 13 residues. DNA of the CDR3: TGCAGTGCTGGGGCTAAAGTGAACACTGAAGCTTTCTTT. Translated, it gives CSAGAKVNTEAFF.

This chain links TRBV7-2 with TRBJ1-2; D uncertain. This CDR3 contains 12 residues. Trimming took 5 bases from V and 2 from J, leaving 6 bases between them. Germline CDR1 and CDR2: SGHTA and FQGNSA. The CDR3 loop is CASSPQNYGYTF. The CDR3 nucleotides read TGTGCCAGCAGCCCTCAGAACTATGGCTACACCTTC.

The table lists this clonotype with many counts. The chain joins TRBV7-9 to TRBJ2-7, with D maybe TRBD1 (7 bases). The CDR3 sequence is 11 residues long. From germline, CDR1 is SEHNR and CDR2 FQNEAQ (reference sequence). V lost 8 bases and J lost 5, with 10 bases in between. The DNA for the CDR3 is TGTGCCAGCGGCAGGGGGGACGAGCAGTACTTC. It specifies CASGRGDEQYF. The variable domain in full, with the rest retrieved from reference TRBV7-9 and TRBJ2-7, is DTGVSQNPRHKITKRGQNVTFRCDPISEHNRLYWYRQTLGQGPEFLTYFQNEAQLEKSRLLSDRFSAERPKGSFSTLEIQRTEQGDSAMYLCASGRGDEQYFGPGTRLTVT.